What follows are 3 T cell receptor beta chains derived from one specimen sequenced in a study of blood T cell repertoires in COVID-19. The protocol was immunoSEQ multiplex PCR, while the TCRdb copy is restricted to in-frame clones and leaves out a portion. The table records about 190,000 clones, 84% of them present only once. The sequencing sample was made of peripheral blood. The receptors here all came from a human donor in a cohort sampled during active COVID-19.

CDR3 sequence (DNA): TGTGCCAGCAGTAAATACAGGGGAAATGAGCAGTTCTTC. Translation: CASSKYRGNEQFF. This rearrangement joins TRBV2 to TRBJ2-1; TRBD1 agrees at 7 bases. V shed 5 bases and J 7 bases; nucleotides not matched to a gene: 5. Germline CDR1 and CDR2: SNHLY and FYNNEI. The CDR3 consists of 13 residues. Based on the CDR3 plus reference TRBV2 and TRBJ2-1, the full variable domain is EPEVTQTPSHQVTQMGQEVILRCVPISNHLYFYWYRQILGQKVEFLVSFYNNEISEKSEIFDDQFSVERPDGSNFTLKIRSTKLEDSAMYFCASSKYRGNEQFFGPGTRLTVL.

The CDR3 DNA reads as TGTGCCAGCAGCTTAGCGGCTCGGGGGGGCGGTGGGACGCAGTATTTT. This translates into CASSLAARGGGGTQYF. The chain combines TRBV7-8 with TRBJ2-3, with 8 bases aligning to TRBD2. The CDR3 totals 16 residues. J was trimmed by 9 bases and V by 0 bases; bases with no gene match: 11. Germline V gene sequence: CDR1 SGHVS, CDR2 FQNEAQ.

This clone has more than one count but fewer than ten. V gene TRBV6-1 combines with J gene TRBJ1-2, with D unclear. This CDR3 contains 15 residues. V was pared by 2 bases and J by 0 bases, with 10 bases between. Germline loops: CDR1 MNHNS, CDR2 SASEGT. The CDR3 DNA sequence: TGTGCCAGCAGTGAATCGGGTGCAGCTAACTATGGCTACACCTTC. It translates to CASSESGAANYGYTF.